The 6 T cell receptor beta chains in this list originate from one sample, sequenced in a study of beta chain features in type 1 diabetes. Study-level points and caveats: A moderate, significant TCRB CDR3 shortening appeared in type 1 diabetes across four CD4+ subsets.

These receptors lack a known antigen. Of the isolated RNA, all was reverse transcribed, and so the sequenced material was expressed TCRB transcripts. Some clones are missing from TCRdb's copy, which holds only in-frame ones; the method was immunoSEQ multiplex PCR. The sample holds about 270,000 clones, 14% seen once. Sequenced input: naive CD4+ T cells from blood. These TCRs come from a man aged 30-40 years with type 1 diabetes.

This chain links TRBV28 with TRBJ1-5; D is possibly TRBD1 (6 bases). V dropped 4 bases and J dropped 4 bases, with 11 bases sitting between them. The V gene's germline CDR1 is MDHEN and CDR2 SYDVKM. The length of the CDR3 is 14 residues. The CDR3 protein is CASSSGQKNQPQHF. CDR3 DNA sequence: TGTGCCAGCAGTTCGGGACAAAAGAATCAGCCCCAGCATTTT.

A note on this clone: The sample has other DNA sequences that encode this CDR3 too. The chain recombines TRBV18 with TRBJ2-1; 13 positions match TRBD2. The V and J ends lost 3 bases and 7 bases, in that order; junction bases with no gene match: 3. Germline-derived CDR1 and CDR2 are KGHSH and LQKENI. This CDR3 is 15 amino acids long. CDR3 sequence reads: CASSPWTSGRNEQFF. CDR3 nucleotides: TGTGCCAGCTCACCCTGGACTAGCGGGAGAAATGAGCAGTTCTTC.

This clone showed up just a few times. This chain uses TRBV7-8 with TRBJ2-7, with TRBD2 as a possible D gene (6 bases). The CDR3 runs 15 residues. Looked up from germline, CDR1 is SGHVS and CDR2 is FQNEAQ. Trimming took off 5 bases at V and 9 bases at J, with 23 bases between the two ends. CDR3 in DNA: TGTGCCAGCAGCCAATTCACTAGCCTCTCAGGCGTGCAGTACTTC. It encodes CASSQFTSLSGVQYF.

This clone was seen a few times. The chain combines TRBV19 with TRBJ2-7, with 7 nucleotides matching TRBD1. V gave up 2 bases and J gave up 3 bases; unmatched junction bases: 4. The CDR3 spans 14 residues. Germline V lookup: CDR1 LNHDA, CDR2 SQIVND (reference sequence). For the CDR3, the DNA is TGTGCCAGTAGTATACCGGGACAGCACTACGAGCAGTACTTC. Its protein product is CASSIPGQHYEQYF.

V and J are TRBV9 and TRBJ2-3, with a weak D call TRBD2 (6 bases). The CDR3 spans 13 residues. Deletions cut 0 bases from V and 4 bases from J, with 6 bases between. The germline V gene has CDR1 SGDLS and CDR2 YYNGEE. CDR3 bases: TGTGCCAGCAGCGTAGCGGGAGCAGATACGCAGTATTTT. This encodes CASSVAGADTQYF.

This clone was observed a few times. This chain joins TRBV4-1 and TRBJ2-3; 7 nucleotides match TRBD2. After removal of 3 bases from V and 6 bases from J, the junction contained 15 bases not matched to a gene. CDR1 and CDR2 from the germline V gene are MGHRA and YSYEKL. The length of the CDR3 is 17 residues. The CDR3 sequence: CASSHGTRRAGVDTQYF. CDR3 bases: TGCGCCAGCAGCCATGGAACCCGAAGGGCGGGAGTTGATACGCAGTATTTT.